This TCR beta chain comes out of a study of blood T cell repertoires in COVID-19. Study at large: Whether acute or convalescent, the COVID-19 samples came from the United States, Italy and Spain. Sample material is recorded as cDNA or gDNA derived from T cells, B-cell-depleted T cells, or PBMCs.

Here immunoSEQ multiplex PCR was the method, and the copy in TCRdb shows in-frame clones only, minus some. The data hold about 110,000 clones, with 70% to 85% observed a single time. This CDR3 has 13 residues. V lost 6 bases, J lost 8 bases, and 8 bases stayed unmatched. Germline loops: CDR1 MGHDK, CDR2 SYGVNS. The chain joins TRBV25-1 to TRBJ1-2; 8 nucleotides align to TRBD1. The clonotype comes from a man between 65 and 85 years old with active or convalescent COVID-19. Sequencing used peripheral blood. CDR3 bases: TGTGCCAGCAGCCTGGGACAGGCGGGCGGCTACACCTTC. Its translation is CASSLGQAGGYTF.